This T cell receptor beta chain was captured by sequencing in a study of blood T cells in healthy people across ages (dated by TCRdb to between 2014 and 2017). About the study as a whole: Template switching captured roughly one uniquely barcoded TCR beta cDNA molecule per two T cells in model experiments. Four age groups were formed from the donors: young (average approximately 15 years), middle-aged (just under 40), aged (about 62) and long-lived (82). Two additional independent replicas of 1 million unique cDNA reads from the same blood draw were analyzed for two donors (one aged 18 to 30 and one aged 80 or older). To avoid experimental bias, donors of different ages were randomly spread across the sequencing lanes. To track age-related changes in TCR beta repertoire diversity, the study relied on deep sequencing normalized with unique cDNA molecular identifiers.

What the authors observed across the whole study: The percentage of naive T cells measured by flow cytometry correlated strongly with observed TCR beta diversity. Since profiling was done on bulk unsorted PBMCs, naive and antigen-experienced compartments could not be conclusively compared. Estimates of total diversity based on one million sequenced T cells were considered lower bounds and underestimates. As age increased, observed TCR beta diversity per million T cells dropped in a roughly linear way, and a significant reduction was already evident by age roughly 40. Compared with the aged group, the long-lived group had more naive CD4+ T cells, fewer expanded clones and increased TCR diversity, a pattern suggesting age selection. The CMV infection status of donors was not known, potentially confounding age-related changes in expanded clonotypes.

The library was generated by 5' RACE. The sequencer was an Illumina HiSeq 2500. A second PCR of roughly 6 to 11 cycles was performed with a sample-barcoded 5' primer and a J-beta primer mix. Each TCR beta cDNA molecule received a unique molecular identifier from a template-switch 5' adaptor carrying 12 random nucleotides. At least 3 million CDR3-containing paired-end reads were obtained from each sample. The Mint cDNA synthesis kit, primed by a TRBC-specific oligonucleotide, was used to synthesize first-strand cDNA from all RNA. Following uracil-DNA glycosylase treatment, a first 18-cycle PCR with universal primers M1SS and BC2_uni_R was performed on all cDNA. The study's processing was this. For normalization, 1 million high-quality reads were randomly selected from each sample, with every read carrying a distinct molecular identifier. Reads with shared molecular identifiers were discarded instead of being binned into consensus sequences. MiTCR, with a Q25 quality threshold and the strictest error-elimination algorithm, was used for CDR3 identification, clonotype clustering and error correction. Lower-bound total TCR beta diversity was estimated with a nonparametric unseen species model using Euler transformation. The public reads were run again by TCRdb, first through fastp at Q25 and then through MiXCR, and only productive beta chains were kept. Every CDR3 protein is listed once, alongside the most common genes and DNA of its rows. These V and J calls originate from TCRdb's pipeline instead of the authors' own analysis. This sample lists about 290,000 distinct CDR3 sequences; around 30% were detected once. Together, the top ten hold about 30% of the sample.

Based on the germline V gene, the CDR1 and CDR2 sequences are SGHDN and FVKESK. From cysteine to phenylalanine, the CDR3 is 19 amino acids long. Left in the record is the CDR3 DNA by itself, 57 bases read in frame from the first base. The trim is 0 bases for V and 7 bases for J, with a gap of 25 bases between the germline ends. Systemically healthy Caucasian individuals from Russia, around 39 in total and aged about 6 to 100 years, were included as donors. About 10 milliliters of peripheral blood were drawn from each donor into EDTA-treated Vacutainer tubes. PBMCs were isolated by Ficoll-Paque density-gradient centrifugation, with at least 6 million obtained per sample. Total RNA was extracted from PBMCs with Trizol reagent, with at least 5.5 micrograms obtained per sample. The percentages of naive CD45RAhigh/CD27high T cells were determined by flow cytometry on a PBMC aliquot from every donor. This clonotype was detected only a few times. There is no known antigen for this receptor. There are no base qualities to consult, and no much larger clone falls within one base.

This receptor chain uses TRBV14 and TRBJ2-4; D gene: possibly TRBD2, on 6 matching bases. Sequenced input: blood. The TCR sequence derives from a woman aged 70-85 years in good health. At the DNA level, the sequence is TGTGCCAGCAGCCAAGAGGGGGGAACGGCGACCCCCTCTCGGAACATTCAGTACTTC. This codes for CASSQEGGTATPSRNIQYF. With the rest looked up from the reference TRBV14 and TRBJ2-4 genes rather than sequenced, the full variable domain is EAGVTQFPSHSVIEKGQTVTLRCDPISGHDNLYWYRRVMGKEIKFLLHFVKESKQDESGMPNNRFLAERTGGTYSTLKVQPAELEDSGVYFCASSQEGGTATPSRNIQYFGAGTRLSVL.